This T cell receptor (beta chain) derives from a study of blood T cell repertoires in COVID-19. Study details: COVID-19 samples from acute and convalescent phases originated in the United States, Italy and Spain. From T cells, B-cell-depleted T cells, or PBMCs came the material, which was cDNA or gDNA.

Authors' analysis steps: Researchers report that nucleated cell counts were estimated from reference gene primer amplification. The protocol was immunoSEQ multiplex PCR, while the TCRdb copy is restricted to in-frame clones and leaves out a portion. That table is the source of V, J and clone size, and D and trimming were worked out from the DNA. The table lists about 97,000 clones, approximately 84% of them singletons. The CDR3 is 16 amino acids. Germline loops: CDR1 SEHNR, CDR2 FQNEAQ (reference sequence). The germline V and J ends were trimmed by 5 bases and 1 base, with 17 bases remaining between them.

The sequence came from a man between 40 and 49 years old with active or convalescent COVID-19. The V and J genes are TRBV7-9 and TRBJ2-5; weak D call: TRBD1 (7 bases). Sequencing was done on a sample of peripheral blood. CDR3 in DNA: TGTGCCAGCAGCCGGATTGCGGGGACAGTCCAAGAGACCCAGTACTTC. Its protein is CASSRIAGTVQETQYF. Drawing the rest from reference TRBV7-9 and TRBJ2-5, the complete variable domain is DTGVSQNPRHKITKRGQNVTFRCDPISEHNRLYWYRQTLGQGPEFLTYFQNEAQLEKSRLLSDRFSAERPKGSFSTLEIQRTEQGDSAMYLCASSRIAGTVQETQYFGPGTRLLVL.